This entry lists 21 T cell receptor beta chains sequenced from one sample in a study of cytomegalovirus exposure and HLA in healthy donors. A multiplex PCR was run with 60 Vbeta primers and 13 Jbeta primers. This table comes from immunoSEQ multiplex PCR, and its TCRdb copy is limited to in-frame clones, with some not included. The sample contains around 220,000 clones, 83% of which appear only once. The sample comprised PBMCs. These receptors came from a girl aged 5-17 years in good health and CMV-seronegative.

The chain uses TRBV5-1 and TRBJ2-5, with D possibly matching TRBD1 (6 bases). With the DNA end fitting TRBJ2-7 better, the J assignment may be wrong. Germline values: CDR1 SGHRS, CDR2 YFSETQ. The CDR3 runs 14 residues. CDR3 amino acids: CASSLSYRENEQYF. DNA for the CDR3: TGCGCCAGCAGCTTATCTTACAGGGAAAACGAGCAGTACTTC.

The chain combines TRBV4-3 with TRBJ2-2, with D maybe TRBD2 (6 bases). The CDR3 loop spans 15 amino acids. Trimming removed 0 bases from V and 6 bases from J, with 11 bases in between. Per the germline V gene, CDR1 is LGHNA and CDR2 is YSLEER. The CDR3 reads CASSQDRGVPGELFF. DNA of the CDR3: TGCGCCAGCAGCCAAGATCGCGGGGTCCCCGGGGAGCTGTTTTTT.

The chain couples TRBV6-5 to TRBJ1-1; TRBD1 matches 7 bases. Trimming at V came to 4 bases and at J to 6 bases, leaving 5 bases not matched to a gene. CDR3 length equals 13 residues. Per germline, CDR1 MNHEY and CDR2 SVGAGI. CDR3 protein: CASSSTGFSEAFF. The CDR3, as DNA: TGTGCCAGCAGTTCGACAGGGTTCTCTGAAGCTTTCTTT.

CDR3 loop: CASSQEPQGWEFF. The CDR3, as DNA: TGTGCCAGCAGCCAAGAGCCCCAGGGGTGGGAGTTCTTC. This chain links TRBV4-2 with TRBJ2-1; tentatively, D is TRBD1 (6 bases). The CDR3 has 13 amino acids. CDR1 and CDR2 (germline): LGHNA, YNFKEQ. Between the trimmed V and J ends, which lost 0 bases and 14 bases, there was a span of 14 bases.

V gene TRBV7-3 combines with J gene TRBJ1-1; D call uncertain. CDR1 and CDR2 (germline): SGHTA, FQGTGA. Between the trimmed V and J ends, which lost 5 bases and 2 bases, there was a span of 9 bases. The CDR3 contains 13 residues. The DNA of the CDR3 is TGTGCCAGCAGCCGACAAGTTAACACTGAAGCTTTCTTT. Translated: CASSRQVNTEAFF.

The J gene is TRBJ1-1, the V gene TRBV6-1; weak D call: TRBD1 (6 bases). CDR1 is MNHNS and CDR2 is SASEGT in the germline V gene. The CDR3 consists of 15 residues. The V and J ends lost 7 bases and 1 base respectively, with 16 bases between them. The CDR3 sequence: CASIQGRVGNTEAFF. Written as DNA, the CDR3 is TGTGCCAGCATTCAGGGGAGAGTCGGGAACACTGAAGCTTTCTTT.

V gene TRBV30 combines with J gene TRBJ2-4; D not resolved. Germline CDR1 GTSNPN, CDR2 SVGIG (reference sequence). CDR3 size: 12 residues. The germline V and J ends were trimmed by 4 bases and 7 bases, with 11 bases remaining between them. CDR3 sequence reads: CAWTSLRNIQYF. The CDR3 region has the DNA TGTGCCTGGACAAGCCTGAGGAACATTCAGTACTTC.

The V call is TRBV20-1, the J call TRBJ2-1; tentatively, D is TRBD2 (6 bases). The ends were cut back, 6 bases at V and 7 bases at J, with 10 bases in the middle. Germline V CDR1 and CDR2: DFQATT, SNEGSKA (reference sequence). The CDR3 length is 11 residues. The CDR3 nucleotides are TGCAGTGCGACTCTAGCGAATGAGCAGTTCTTC. Residues: CSATLANEQFF.

The rearrangement joins TRBV5-4 to TRBJ2-7, with D perhaps matching TRBD2 (7 bases). The CDR3 runs to 16 residues. V lost 3 bases to trimming and J lost 3 bases, with 19 bases between them. Per the germline V gene, CDR1 is SGHNT and CDR2 is YYREEE (reference sequence). The CDR3 is CASSSAGAAQYYEQYF. The CDR3 DNA follows: TGTGCCAGCAGCTCCGCGGGGGCAGCCCAATACTACGAGCAGTACTTC.

The chain carries TRBV6-5 and TRBJ2-7; 13 bases fit TRBD2. The length of the CDR3 is 14 residues. Germline values: CDR1 MNHEY, CDR2 SVGAGI. With V trimmed by 8 bases and J by 3 bases, 4 bases remained unmatched. CDR3 sequence reads: CASQRTSGSYEQYF. The CDR3, as DNA: TGTGCCAGCCAAAGGACTAGCGGGAGCTACGAGCAGTACTTC.

This sequence joins TRBV25-1 and TRBJ1-2; tentative D call: TRBD1 (5 bases). Trimming took 2 bases from V and 7 from J, leaving 14 bases between them. Germline values: CDR1 MGHDK, CDR2 SYGVNS. This CDR3 spans 14 amino acids. CDR3 loop: CASSEGMGQSGYTF. CDR3 nucleotides: TGTGCCAGCAGTGAAGGGATGGGGCAAAGTGGCTACACCTTC.

To note about this clone: Other DNA sequences in the same sample also yield this CDR3. The chain uses TRBV6-5 and TRBJ1-5, with a weak D call TRBD1 (6 bases). In germline, CDR1 is MNHEY, CDR2 SVGAGI. The CDR3 length is 13 residues. Trimming took off 5 bases at V and 4 bases at J, with 9 bases between the two ends. CDR3 protein: CASSHRENQPQHF. DNA for the CDR3: TGTGCCAGCAGTCACAGGGAAAATCAGCCCCAGCATTTT.

The rearrangement joins TRBV2 to TRBJ2-5, with 12 bases matching TRBD2. Germline CDR1 reads SNHLY; CDR2 reads FYNNEI. V gave up 6 bases and J gave up 5 bases; unmatched junction bases: 4. The CDR3 is made up of 14 amino acids. In nucleotides, the CDR3 is TGTGCCAGCAGGCTAGCGGGAGGGCACGAGACCCAGTACTTC. It codes for CASRLAGGHETQYF.

V is TRBV7-3 and J is TRBJ2-2; TRBD2 agrees at 11 bases. This CDR3 spans 15 amino acids. Trimming took 5 bases from V and 3 from J; bases not matched to a gene: 2. Germline CDR1 and CDR2: SGHTA and FQGTGA. The CDR3 DNA is TGTGCCAGCAGCAGGACTAGCGGGTACACCGGGGAGCTGTTTTTT. Translating gives CASSRTSGYTGELFF.

V usage is TRBV9 and J usage is TRBJ2-7, with D maybe TRBD1 (6 bases). V shed 2 bases and J shed 4 bases, with 13 bases lying between them. The CDR3 extends over 14 amino acids. Germline V gene data show CDR1 as SGDLS and CDR2 as YYNGEE. CDR3 sequence reads: CASSVDGTKYEQYF. The CDR3 region has the DNA TGTGCCAGCAGCGTTGACGGGACAAAGTACGAGCAGTACTTC. Full variable domain (missing parts from reference TRBV9 and TRBJ2-7): DSGVTQTPKHLITATGQRVTLRCSPRSGDLSVYWYQQSLDQGLQFLIQYYNGEERAKGNILERFSAQQFPDLHSELNLSSLELGDSALYFCASSVDGTKYEQYFGPGTRLTVT.

This clone was counted only a few times. DNA of the CDR3: TGCGCCAGCAGAGACAGGACAGGGGGGCTATACGAGCAGTACTTC. Amino acids: CASRDRTGGLYEQYF. The gene calls are TRBV10-2 and TRBJ2-7; 10 bases align to TRBD1. The CDR3 covers 15 residues. CDR1 is WSHSY, CDR2 SAAADI, per germline. The V and J ends lost 6 bases and 4 bases, in that order; junction bases with no gene match: 9.

The table lists this clone with a few counts. The same CDR3 is also encoded by other DNA sequences in this sample. The V call is TRBV5-1, the J call TRBJ1-1; unclear D gene. The CDR3 is 12 residues long. Germline V lookup: CDR1 SGHRS, CDR2 YFSETQ. Trimming took off 2 bases at V and 6 bases at J, with 8 bases between the two ends. CDR3 sequence (DNA): TGCGCCAGCAGCTTAACCGGGGCTGAAGCTTTCTTT. It encodes CASSLTGAEAFF.

This clone has a single count. The V call is TRBV25-1, the J call TRBJ2-3, with 11 bases matching TRBD2. The germline CDR1 and CDR2 sequences are MGHDK and SYGVNS. Germline trimming cut 2 bases from V and 4 bases from J; bases unmatched to any gene: 2. CDR3 length: 15 amino acids. Written as DNA, the CDR3 is TGTGCCAGCAGTGAACAGGGACTAGCGGCAGATACGCAGTATTTT. Translation gives CASSEQGLAADTQYF.

The chain uses TRBV15 and TRBJ2-7; 9 bases map to TRBD1. The V segment lost 5 bases and the J segment 3 bases; nucleotides outside the gene matches: 8. This CDR3 contains 15 residues. Germline lookup yields CDR1 LNHNV and CDR2 YYDKDF (reference sequence). The CDR3 nucleotides are TGTGCCACCAGCGGACGGCTGACAGGGGGCTACGAGCAGTACTTC. It codes for CATSGRLTGGYEQYF.

This clone was counted once. The chain joins TRBV18 to TRBJ1-6; the D is unclear. The V gene lost 2 bases and the J gene lost 0 bases, with 8 bases spanning the gap. The CDR3 is made up of 16 amino acids. Germline lookup yields CDR1 KGHSH and CDR2 LQKENI. CDR3 DNA sequence: TGTGCCAGCTCACCAGCGGAGAGCTCCTATAATTCACCCCTCCACTTT. Translation gives CASSPAESSYNSPLHF.

This clone showed up just a few times. The chain links TRBV2 to TRBJ1-4; the D gene is possibly TRBD1 (6 bases). Trimming pared 0 bases from V and 8 bases from J, leaving 16 bases between. Germline V lookup: CDR1 SNHLY, CDR2 FYNNEI. The CDR3 extends over 16 amino acids. CDR3 loop: CASSEAITQGSEKLFF. The CDR3 nucleotides read TGTGCCAGCAGTGAAGCAATTACACAGGGATCCGAAAAACTGTTTTTT. The entire variable domain, with the rest obtained from reference TRBV2 and TRBJ1-4, is as follows: EPEVTQTPSHQVTQMGQEVILRCVPISNHLYFYWYRQILGQKVEFLVSFYNNEISEKSEIFDDQFSVERPDGSNFTLKIRSTKLEDSAMYFCASSEAITQGSEKLFFGSGTQLSVL.